What follows are 27 T cell receptor beta chains derived from one specimen sequenced in a study of blood T cells in healthy people across ages. A second PCR, run for about 6 to 12 cycles, used a sample-barcoded 5' primer plus a J-beta primer mix. MiXCR, run by TCRdb on the 5' RACE reads, gives a single entry per CDR3 protein. This repertoire shows 1.5 million or so distinct CDR3 sequences, approximately 38% found once; its top ten account for 6.5% to 10%. The sequenced sample consisted of blood. The receptors derive from a woman in her late teens or twenties in good health.

The genes are TRBV12-3 or TRBV12-4 and TRBJ2-1; 9 nucleotides match TRBD2. Germline trimming cut 7 bases from V and 0 bases from J; bases unmatched to any gene: 7. The CDR3 extends over 16 amino acids. The CDR3 bases are TGTGCCAGCACCGCAATGGGACTAGCCTCCTACAATGAGCAGTTCTTC. Translating gives CASTAMGLASYNEQFF.

There are a few counts of this clonotype. V is TRBV6-6 and J is TRBJ2-7, with D maybe TRBD1 (5 bases). Trimming took off 5 bases at V and 1 base at J, with 15 bases between the two ends. This CDR3 comprises 15 residues. CDR1 is MNHNY and CDR2 is SVGAGI in the germline V gene (reference sequence). This chain's CDR3 is CASSGDSKGSYEQYF. DNA for the CDR3: TGTGCCAGCAGTGGCGACAGTAAGGGTTCCTACGAGCAGTACTTC.

This chain joins TRBV2 and TRBJ2-7, with 7 positions matching TRBD1. CDR3 length: 14 amino acids. Losses at the gene ends were 5 bases for V and 2 bases for J; bases not matched to a gene: 6. From germline, CDR1 is SNHLY and CDR2 FYNNEI. The CDR3 is CASSNPGQTYEQYF. The DNA of the CDR3 is TGTGCCAGCAGTAACCCGGGACAGACCTACGAGCAGTACTTC.

This rearrangement joins TRBV4-1 to TRBJ1-5, with unresolved D. The CDR3 length is 13 residues. Germline V gene data show CDR1 as MGHRA and CDR2 as YSYEKL. Trimming stripped 4 bases from V and 7 bases from J, with 11 bases between. As DNA, the CDR3 is TGCGCCAGCAGCCGAGAGGGCGGCCAGCCCCAGCATTTT. Protein product: CASSREGGQPQHF.

This chain connects TRBV7-3 to TRBJ2-1, with D unclear. Trimming took off 3 bases at V and 8 bases at J, with 14 bases between the two ends. CDR1 and CDR2 (germline): SGHTA, FQGTGA. The CDR3 has 14 residues. The CDR3 DNA reads TGTGCCAGCAGCTTCGCTACCACTGGGGATGAGCAGTTCTTC. It encodes CASSFATTGDEQFF.

This clonotype has just a few counts. V is TRBV28 and J is TRBJ2-5; maybe TRBD1 (7 bases). CDR1 is MDHEN, CDR2 SYDVKM, per germline. V was cut by 5 bases and J by 5 bases, with 15 bases left in between. This CDR3 comprises 14 residues. The CDR3 sequence: CASSHQGGRETQYF. The DNA for the CDR3 is TGTGCCAGCAGTCATCAGGGGGGACGGGAGACCCAGTACTTC.

This clonotype was counted many times. The chain recombines TRBV9 with TRBJ2-5; D may be TRBD1 (5 bases). The CDR3 runs to 14 residues. Germline CDR1 is SGDLS and CDR2 is YYNGEE. Trimming cost V 0 bases and J 3 bases, with 9 bases left between them. The CDR3 sequence is CASSVGGRKETQYF. The CDR3 bases are TGTGCCAGCAGCGTAGGGGGCCGAAAAGAGACCCAGTACTTC.

There are a few counts of this clonotype. This chain uses TRBV27 with TRBJ2-5; the D gene is possibly TRBD2 (5 bases). The J call is doubtful: the DNA matches TRBJ2-7 better. CDR1 is MNHEY, CDR2 SMNVEV, per germline (reference sequence). The length of the CDR3 is 14 residues. The CDR3 nucleotides are TGTGCCAGCAGTTTATCAATGGAGGCTTACGAGCAGTACTTC. As protein: CASSLSMEAYEQYF.

The rearrangement joins TRBV7-2 to TRBJ2-1; the D gene is possibly TRBD2 (5 bases). V was clipped by 2 bases and J by 8 bases, with 16 bases between them. Per germline, CDR1 SGHTA and CDR2 FQGNSA. CDR3 length equals 15 residues. The CDR3 loop is CASSLRGSGVDEQFF. The CDR3 nucleotides read TGTGCCAGCAGCTTAAGAGGGTCCGGGGTGGATGAGCAGTTCTTC.

About this clonotype: A read error may be the cause here, since a much bigger clone is one base away. The V gene is TRBV11-2, the J gene TRBJ2-3, with TRBD1 as a possible D gene (5 bases). The CDR3 is 15 amino acids. Germline V gene sequence: CDR1 SGHAT, CDR2 FQNNGV. The CDR3 region is CTSSAMGLDTDTQYF. CDR3 DNA: TGTACCAGCAGCGCCATGGGGCTAGATACAGATACGCAGTATTTT.

This clonotype has only a few counts. The V call is TRBV3-1, the J call TRBJ2-4; tentative D call: TRBD2 (6 bases). The V gene's germline CDR1 is LGHDT and CDR2 YNNKEL (reference sequence). The CDR3 is made up of 16 amino acids. Trimming left V 4 bases short and J 7 bases short, with 20 bases between. Written as DNA, the CDR3 is TGTGCCAGCAGCCTCAGGGACTCACCCAGCTCGAACATTCAGTACTTC. Its protein is CASSLRDSPSSNIQYF.

This clonotype was observed once. This chain connects TRBV5-1 to TRBJ2-5; D perhaps matches TRBD2 (6 bases). V was clipped by 0 bases and J by 5 bases, with 14 bases between them. The CDR3 has 15 amino acids. The germline gives CDR1 SGHRS, CDR2 YFSETQ. CDR3 bases: TGCGCCAGCAGCTTGGAACAGCCGGGGAGGGAGACCCAGTACTTC. This gives the protein CASSLEQPGRETQYF.

The chain has TRBV7-9 and TRBJ2-1; 9 nucleotides line up with TRBD1. The ends lost 5 bases at V and 9 bases at J; junction bases unmatched: 8. This CDR3 is 14 amino acids long. From germline, CDR1 is SEHNR and CDR2 FQNEAQ (reference sequence). CDR3 loop: CASSTTGTGREQFF. The CDR3 region has the DNA TGTGCCAGCAGCACCACCGGGACAGGGCGTGAGCAGTTCTTC.

V is TRBV11-2 and J is TRBJ2-1; weak D call: TRBD1 (5 bases). Near its end, the DNA agrees better with TRBJ2-7, so the J call may be wrong. There are 15 residues in the CDR3. CDR1 and CDR2 (germline): SGHAT, FQNNGV. For the CDR3, the DNA is TGTGCCAGCAACTCACAGGTTAGCTCCTACAATGAGCAGTACTTC. Amino acids: CASNSQVSSYNEQYF.

The chain has TRBV20-1 and TRBJ2-3; TRBD2 matches at 11 bases. Germline V gene sequence: CDR1 DFQATT, CDR2 SNEGSKA (reference sequence). The CDR3 covers 15 residues. The CDR3 DNA sequence: TGCAGCCTGGCTGACCCTAGCGGGAGGACAGATACGCAGTATTTT. Translating gives CSLADPSGRTDTQYF.

The rearrangement joins TRBV3-1 to TRBJ2-1; D is possibly TRBD2 (6 bases). V was clipped by 4 bases and J by 15 bases, with 16 bases between them. This CDR3 comprises 12 residues. Germline V CDR1 and CDR2: LGHDT, YNNKEL (reference sequence). CDR3 in amino acids: CASSPPGLPRFF. DNA for the CDR3: TGTGCCAGCAGCCCACCGGGACTCCCCCGGTTCTTC.

CDR3 DNA: TGTGCCACCTCTTCGGGTAGGGCGCAGTATTTT. This codes for CATSSGRAQYF. The V call is TRBV24-1, the J call TRBJ2-3; D not resolved. This CDR3 is 11 amino acids long. The germline gives CDR1 KGHDR, CDR2 SFDVKD. With 9 bases removed from V and 10 bases from J, the gap between germline ends came to 13 bases.

The V gene is TRBV6-6, the J gene TRBJ1-2, with TRBD1 matching over 7 bases. Germline CDR1 reads MNHNY; CDR2 reads SVGAGI (reference sequence). Germline trimming cut 7 bases from V and 7 bases from J; bases unmatched to any gene: 9. There are 13 residues in the CDR3. The CDR3 sequence is CASTQGGDIGYTF. CDR3 coding DNA: TGTGCCAGCACCCAGGGGGGAGATATTGGCTACACCTTC.

The J gene is TRBJ2-4, the V gene TRBV20-1, with 10 bases lining up with TRBD2. The J call may not be correct, given that the DNA end is closer to TRBJ2-7. This CDR3 is 15 amino acids long. The germline V gene encodes CDR1 DFQATT and CDR2 SNEGSKA (reference sequence). CDR3 DNA sequence: TGCAGTGCTAGAGGCCAACTAGCGGGGCCCTACGAGCAGTACTTC. Translation gives CSARGQLAGPYEQYF.

This clonotype was detected only once. The gene calls are TRBV28 and TRBJ1-4; TRBD1 matches at 7 bases. Trimming at V came to 3 bases and at J to 0 bases, leaving 7 bases not matched to a gene. This CDR3 has 17 residues. In germline, CDR1 is MDHEN, CDR2 SYDVKM. The CDR3 loop is CASSFVGTETTNEKLFF. As DNA, the CDR3 is TGTGCCAGCAGTTTTGTCGGGACAGAAACAACTAATGAAAAACTGTTTTTT.

CDR3 in amino acids: CASPRGAGEQYF. CDR3 nucleotide sequence: TGTGCCAGCCCAAGGGGGGCGGGGGAGCAGTACTTC. This chain joins TRBV5-6 and TRBJ2-5; D is possibly TRBD2 (7 bases). The germline CDR1 and CDR2 sequences are SGHDT and YYEEEE. With 7 bases removed from V and 11 bases from J, the gap between germline ends came to 18 bases. This CDR3 contains 12 residues.

The chain joins TRBV11-2 to TRBJ2-7; 7 bases are a match to TRBD2. The J call could be wrong; TRBJ2-5 is a better fit for the DNA end. The CDR3 runs 15 residues. Germline CDR1 SGHAT, CDR2 FQNNGV. The CDR3 nucleotides read TGTGCCAGCAGCTTAGAGAGCGGGACCTGGGCGACCCAGTACTTC. It translates to CASSLESGTWATQYF.

V and J are TRBV2 and TRBJ2-3, with 7 bases fitting TRBD2. The CDR3 is 14 residues long. Germline V gene sequence: CDR1 SNHLY, CDR2 FYNNEI. The junction had 11 bases not matched to a gene; V was cut back by 8 bases and J by 6 bases. For the CDR3, the DNA is TGTGCCAGCGGCACTAGCGCCTCGGGGGATACGCAGTATTTT. As protein: CASGTSASGDTQYF.

CDR3 nucleotide sequence: TGCAGTGCTTTCGGGGGGGCTAGCGGGAACACCGGGGAGCTGTTTTTT. Its protein product is CSAFGGASGNTGELFF. The chain carries TRBV20-1 and TRBJ2-2; TRBD2 aligns across 8 bases. Germline V gene sequence: CDR1 DFQATT, CDR2 SNEGSKA (reference sequence). V lost 5 bases to trimming and J lost 1 base; unmatched junction nucleotides: 9. The CDR3 sequence is 16 residues long.

The chain combines TRBV7-2 with TRBJ2-4, with TRBD2 as a possible D gene (6 bases). V shed 1 base and J shed 0 bases, with 10 bases lying between them. The germline V gene encodes CDR1 SGHTA and CDR2 FQGNSA. There are 16 residues in the CDR3. The DNA of the CDR3 is TGTGCCAGCAGCTTAGACTGGGACTTAGCCAAAAACATTCAGTACTTC. It codes for CASSLDWDLAKNIQYF.

The chain joins TRBV27 to TRBJ2-1; 7 nucleotides agree with TRBD2. The CDR3 contains 18 residues. Trimming cost V 3 bases and J 6 bases; bases outside gene matches: 17. Germline CDR1 MNHEY, CDR2 SMNVEV (reference sequence). The CDR3 here is CASSFHALLADPFNEQFF. DNA for the CDR3: TGTGCCAGCAGTTTCCACGCACTTCTAGCGGACCCTTTCAATGAGCAGTTCTTC.

Only a few counts were recorded for this clonotype. The chain links TRBV7-8 to TRBJ2-5, with D possibly being TRBD2 (6 bases). Trimming stripped 1 base from V and 7 bases from J, with 22 bases between. CDR3 length: 17 amino acids. The germline CDR1 and CDR2 sequences are SGHVS and FQNEAQ. The chain's CDR3 is CASSLDGLAATSGTQYF. The CDR3, as DNA: TGTGCCAGCAGCTTAGACGGTTTAGCGGCAACCTCGGGGACCCAGTACTTC.